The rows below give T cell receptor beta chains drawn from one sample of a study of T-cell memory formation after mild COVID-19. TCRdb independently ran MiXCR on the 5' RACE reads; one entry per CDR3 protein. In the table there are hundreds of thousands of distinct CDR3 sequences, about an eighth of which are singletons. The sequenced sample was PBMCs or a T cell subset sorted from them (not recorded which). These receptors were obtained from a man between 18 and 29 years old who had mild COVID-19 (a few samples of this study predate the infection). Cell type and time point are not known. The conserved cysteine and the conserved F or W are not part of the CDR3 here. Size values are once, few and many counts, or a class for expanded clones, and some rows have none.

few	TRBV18	ASSPFRDRSPLH
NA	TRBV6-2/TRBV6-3	ASGEGAEAF
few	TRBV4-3	ASSQESGGHSEQF
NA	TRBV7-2	ASSLAGGYYNEQF
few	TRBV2	ASSESSYGYT
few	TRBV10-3	AIKPGLASDTQY
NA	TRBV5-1	ASSLGGPGANVLT
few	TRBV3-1	ASSPSGGDQYEQY
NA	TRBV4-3	ASSRKRGTRRMNEQF
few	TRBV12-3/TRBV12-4	ASNFQGGGYT
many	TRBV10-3	ASQTGEANIQY
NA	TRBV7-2	ASSSQGSGTEAF
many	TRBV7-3	ASSLTSLAALD
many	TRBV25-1	ASSTPRTGDNEQF
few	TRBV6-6	ASSYPGTGTQPQH
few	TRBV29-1	SAAIQTHYEQY
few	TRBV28	ASSFSHLGRSNQPQH
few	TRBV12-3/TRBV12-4	ASSLSGGAGTDTQY
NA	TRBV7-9	ASSLVGGESTDTQY
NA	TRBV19	ASSTGTAYNEQF
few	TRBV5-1	ASSLATSGGPRTGELF
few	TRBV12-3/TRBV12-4	ASTPGTGGNQPQH
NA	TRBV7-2	ASSYGVTEAF
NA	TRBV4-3	ASSQEFHRNQPQH
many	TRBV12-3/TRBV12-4	ASSRGGGIGYEQY
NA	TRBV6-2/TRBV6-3	ASAFEDRYEQY
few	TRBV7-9	ASFSYNSPLH
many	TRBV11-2	ASRDTSGTTYGYT
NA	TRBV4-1	ASSQVSGMEAF
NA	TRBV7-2	ASSLVGRGQVYGYT
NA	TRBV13	ASSFQGLSGIDTQY
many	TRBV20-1	SARDRIASYEQY
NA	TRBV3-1	ASSLVRQNSPLH